This T cell receptor beta chain was recorded in a study of blood T cell repertoires in COVID-19. For the study at large: Samples came from the United States, Italy and Spain, spanning acute and convalescent COVID-19. PBMCs, B-cell-depleted T cells, or T cells were the source of the cDNA or gDNA that made up the material.

Study members were between about 18 and 90 years old and lived in roughly 24 US regions. Clinical histories supplied by participants themselves formed the basis of cohort assignment. Sequenced by immunoSEQ multiplex PCR; TCRdb stores in-frame clones only, minus some. The sample lists approximately 250,000 clones; 80% to 90% were seen once. V gave up 1 base and J gave up 8 bases, with 14 bases separating them. The CDR3 consists of 13 residues. Germline V gene sequence: CDR1 GTSNPN, CDR2 SVGIG (reference sequence). The chain employs TRBV30 and TRBJ1-2; D is perhaps TRBD1 (6 bases). Source material: PBMCs or T cells enriched from blood (not recorded which). The receptor comes from a woman aged 25 to 39 with acute COVID-19. The CDR3 DNA is TGTGCCTGGAGTGCCACAGGGTTCGTAGGCTACACCTTC. This encodes CAWSATGFVGYTF.